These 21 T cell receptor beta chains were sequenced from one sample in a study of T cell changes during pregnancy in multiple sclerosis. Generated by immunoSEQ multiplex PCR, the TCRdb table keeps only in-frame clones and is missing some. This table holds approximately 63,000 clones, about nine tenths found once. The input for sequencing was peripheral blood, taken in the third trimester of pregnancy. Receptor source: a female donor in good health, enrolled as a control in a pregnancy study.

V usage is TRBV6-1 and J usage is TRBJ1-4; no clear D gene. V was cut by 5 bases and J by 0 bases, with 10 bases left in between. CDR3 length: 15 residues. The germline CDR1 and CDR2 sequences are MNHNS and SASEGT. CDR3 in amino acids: CASSSTGATNEKLFF. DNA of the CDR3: TGTGCCAGCAGTTCCACGGGAGCAACTAATGAAAAACTGTTTTTT.

The DNA of the CDR3 is TGTGCCAGCAGCTCCGGACAGATGACTGAAGCTTTCTTT. Translation gives CASSSGQMTEAFF. The chain recombines TRBV27 with TRBJ1-1, with D tentatively TRBD1 (6 bases). V was cut by 6 bases and J by 5 bases, with 13 bases left in between. Germline V CDR1 and CDR2: MNHEY, SMNVEV (reference sequence). The CDR3 has 13 residues.

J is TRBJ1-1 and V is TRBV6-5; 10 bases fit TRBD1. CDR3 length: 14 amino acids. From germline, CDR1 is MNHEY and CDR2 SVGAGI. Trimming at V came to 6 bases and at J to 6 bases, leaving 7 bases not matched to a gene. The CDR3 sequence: CASSRAGTGAEAFF. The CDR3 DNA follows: TGTGCCAGCAGCCGAGCCGGGACAGGGGCTGAAGCTTTCTTT.

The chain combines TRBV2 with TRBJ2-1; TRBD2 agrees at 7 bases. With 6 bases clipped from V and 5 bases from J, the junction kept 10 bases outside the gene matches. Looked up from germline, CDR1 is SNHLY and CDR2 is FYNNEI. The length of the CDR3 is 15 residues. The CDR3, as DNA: TGTGCCAGCAGGGGAGGGAATAGGAACGACAATGAGCAGTTCTTC. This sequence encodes CASRGGNRNDNEQFF.

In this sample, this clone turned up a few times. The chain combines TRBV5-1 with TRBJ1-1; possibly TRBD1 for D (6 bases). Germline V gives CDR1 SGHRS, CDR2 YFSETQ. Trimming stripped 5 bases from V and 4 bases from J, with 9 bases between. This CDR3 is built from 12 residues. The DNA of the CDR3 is TGCGCCAGCAGGGGGGACATCACTGAAGCTTTCTTT. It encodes CASRGDITEAFF.

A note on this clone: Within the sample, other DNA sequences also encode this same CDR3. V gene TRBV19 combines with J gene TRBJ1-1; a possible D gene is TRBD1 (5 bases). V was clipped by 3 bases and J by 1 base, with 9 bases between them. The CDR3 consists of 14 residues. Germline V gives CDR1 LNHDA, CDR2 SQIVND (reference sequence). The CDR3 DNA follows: TGTGCCAGTAGTATTGGGAGGGGGAACACTGAAGCTTTCTTT. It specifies CASSIGRGNTEAFF.

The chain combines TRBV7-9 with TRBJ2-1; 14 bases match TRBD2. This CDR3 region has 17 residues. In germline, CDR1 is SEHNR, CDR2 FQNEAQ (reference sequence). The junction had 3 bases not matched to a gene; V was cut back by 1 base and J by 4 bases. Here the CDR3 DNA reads TGTGCCAGCAGCTTAGGGGGACTAGCGGGGGATTACAATGAGCAGTTCTTC. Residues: CASSLGGLAGDYNEQFF.

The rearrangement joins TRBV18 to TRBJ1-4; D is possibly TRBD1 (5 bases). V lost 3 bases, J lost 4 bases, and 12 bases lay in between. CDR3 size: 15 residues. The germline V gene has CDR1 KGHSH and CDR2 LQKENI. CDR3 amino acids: CASSPRRVNNEKLFF. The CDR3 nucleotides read TGTGCCAGCTCACCGCGCAGGGTAAATAATGAAAAACTGTTTTTT.

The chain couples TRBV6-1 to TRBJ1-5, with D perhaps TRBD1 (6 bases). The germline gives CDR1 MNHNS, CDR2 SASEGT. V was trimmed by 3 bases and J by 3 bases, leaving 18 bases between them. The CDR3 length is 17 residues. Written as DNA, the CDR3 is TGTGCCAGCAGTGAGCCCAGGGGCGGCCTAAACAATCAGCCCCAGCATTTT. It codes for CASSEPRGGLNNQPQHF.

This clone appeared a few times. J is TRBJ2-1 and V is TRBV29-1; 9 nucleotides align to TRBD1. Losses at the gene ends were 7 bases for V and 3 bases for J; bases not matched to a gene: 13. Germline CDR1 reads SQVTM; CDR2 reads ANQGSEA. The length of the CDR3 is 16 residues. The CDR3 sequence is CSGFTSDRGDYNEQFF. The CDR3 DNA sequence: TGCAGCGGCTTCACTTCGGACAGGGGAGACTACAATGAGCAGTTCTTC.

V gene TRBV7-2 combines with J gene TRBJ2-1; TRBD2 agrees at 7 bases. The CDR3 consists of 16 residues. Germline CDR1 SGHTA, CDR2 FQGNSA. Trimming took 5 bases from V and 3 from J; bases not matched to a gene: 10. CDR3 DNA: TGTGCCAGCAGCCCGGGGGGAGGGTACGGCTACAATGAGCAGTTCTTC. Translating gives CASSPGGGYGYNEQFF.

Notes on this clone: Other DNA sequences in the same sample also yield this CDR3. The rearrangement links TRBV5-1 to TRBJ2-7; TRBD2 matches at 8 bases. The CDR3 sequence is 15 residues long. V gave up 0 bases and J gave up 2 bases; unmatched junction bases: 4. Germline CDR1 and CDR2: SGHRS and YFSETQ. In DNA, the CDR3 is TGCGCCAGCAGCTTGGTGGCGGGAGGCGCCTACGAGCAGTACTTC. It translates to CASSLVAGGAYEQYF. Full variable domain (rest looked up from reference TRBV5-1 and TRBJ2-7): KAGVTQTPRYLIKTRGQQVTLSCSPISGHRSVSWYQQTPGQGLQFLFEYFSETQRNKGNFPGRFSGRQFSNSRSEMNVSTLELGDSALYLCASSLVAGGAYEQYFGPGTRLTVT.

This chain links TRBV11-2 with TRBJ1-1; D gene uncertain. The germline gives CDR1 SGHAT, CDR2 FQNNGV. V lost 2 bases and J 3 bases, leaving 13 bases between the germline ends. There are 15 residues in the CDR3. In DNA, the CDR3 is TGTGCCAGCAGCTTAATAGGGAGCATGGACACTGAAGCTTTCTTT. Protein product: CASSLIGSMDTEAFF. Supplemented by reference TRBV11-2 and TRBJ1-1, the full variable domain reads EAGVAQSPRYKIIEKRQSVAFWCNPISGHATLYWYQQILGQGPKLLIQFQNNGVVDDSQLPKDRFSAERLKGVDSTLKIQPAKLEDSAVYLCASSLIGSMDTEAFFGQGTRLTVV.

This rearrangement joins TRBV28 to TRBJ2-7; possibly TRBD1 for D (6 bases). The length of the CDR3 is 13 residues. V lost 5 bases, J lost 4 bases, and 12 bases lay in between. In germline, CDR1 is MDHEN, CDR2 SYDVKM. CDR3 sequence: CASSGLQGYEQYF. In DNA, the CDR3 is TGTGCCAGCAGTGGTCTTCAGGGGTACGAGCAGTACTTC.

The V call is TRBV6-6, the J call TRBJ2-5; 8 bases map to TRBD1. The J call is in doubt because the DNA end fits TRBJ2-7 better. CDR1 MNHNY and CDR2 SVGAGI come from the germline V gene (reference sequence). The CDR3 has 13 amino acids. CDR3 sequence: CASRGQASGEQYF. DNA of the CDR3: TGTGCCAGCAGGGGACAGGCATCGGGCGAGCAGTACTTC.

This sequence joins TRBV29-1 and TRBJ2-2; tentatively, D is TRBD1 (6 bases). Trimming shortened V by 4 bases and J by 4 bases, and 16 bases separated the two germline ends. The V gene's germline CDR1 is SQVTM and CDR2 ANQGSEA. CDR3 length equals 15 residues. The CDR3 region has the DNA TGCAGCGTTGGGACGGACAGACACAGCACCGGGGAGCTGTTTTTT. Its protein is CSVGTDRHSTGELFF.

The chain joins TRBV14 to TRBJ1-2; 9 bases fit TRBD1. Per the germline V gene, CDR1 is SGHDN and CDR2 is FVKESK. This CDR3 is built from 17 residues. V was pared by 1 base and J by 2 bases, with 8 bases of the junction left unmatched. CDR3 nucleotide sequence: TGTGCCAGCAGCCAAGTTCTCGAGACAGGGGGGAACTATGGCTACACCTTC. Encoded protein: CASSQVLETGGNYGYTF.

CDR3 in DNA: TGCGCCACCCCGAGGGCCGGGACAGTTTCACTTAACACCGGGGAGCTGTTTTTT. Residues: CATPRAGTVSLNTGELFF. The chain employs TRBV5-1 and TRBJ2-2; 7 bases line up with TRBD1. V gave up 9 bases and J gave up 2 bases; unmatched junction bases: 19. CDR3 length: 18 residues. Germline CDR1 and CDR2: SGHRS and YFSETQ.

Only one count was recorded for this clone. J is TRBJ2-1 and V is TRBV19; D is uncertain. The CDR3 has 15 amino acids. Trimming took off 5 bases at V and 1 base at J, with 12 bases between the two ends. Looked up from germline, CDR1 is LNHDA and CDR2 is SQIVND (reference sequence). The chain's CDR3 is CASSDKGASYNEQFF. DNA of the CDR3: TGTGCCAGTAGTGACAAAGGCGCTTCCTACAATGAGCAGTTCTTC.

The CDR3 DNA reads as TGTGCCAGCAGCCCCCCGACAGGGAACACCGGGGAGCTGTTTTTT. Its protein product is CASSPPTGNTGELFF. This sequence joins TRBV5-4 and TRBJ2-2; D may be TRBD1 (6 bases). Per germline, CDR1 SGHNT and CDR2 YYREEE (reference sequence). The V gene lost 4 bases and the J gene lost 1 base, with 11 bases spanning the gap. This CDR3 has 15 amino acids.

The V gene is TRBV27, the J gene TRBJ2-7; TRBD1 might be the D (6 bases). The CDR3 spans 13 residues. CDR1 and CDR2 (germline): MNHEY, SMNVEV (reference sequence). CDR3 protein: CAPRSSRGSEQYF. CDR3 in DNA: TGTGCGCCACGGTCAAGCAGGGGCTCCGAGCAGTACTTC.